Each of the 21 T cell receptor beta chains below was sequenced from the same sample in a study of identical twins (dated by TCRdb to 2015 to 2016). The method behind the library was 5' RACE. The sequencing machine was an Illumina HiSeq 2000. TCRdb handled the public reads itself, with Q25 trimming in fastp and clone calling in MiXCR, and kept productive beta chains. Rows are combined by CDR3 protein, so each entry shows the most common genes and DNA. The sample table contains about 660,000 distinct CDR3 sequences; only one count was recorded for over 8.5% of them. 0.75% to 1% of the sample lies in the top ten. These data also formed part of another study, on yellow fever vaccine responses in identical twins.

The sequenced sample consisted of PBMCs. These receptors came from a woman between 18 and 29 years old in good health.

This clonotype was recorded many times. The chain carries TRBV12-3 or TRBV12-4 and TRBJ2-2; D not resolved. Trimming left V 2 bases short and J 2 bases short, with 6 bases between. The CDR3 has 14 amino acids. DNA of the CDR3: TGTGCCAGCAGTTTATCCCCTAACACCGGGGAGCTGTTTTTT. Translating it yields CASSLSPNTGELFF.

A few counts support this clonotype. The chain has TRBV4-2 and TRBJ2-7; 7 bases agree with TRBD2. CDR3 length equals 14 residues. With 1 base clipped from V and 8 bases from J, the junction kept 8 bases outside the gene matches. The germline V gene has CDR1 LGHNA and CDR2 YNFKEQ. DNA of the CDR3: TGTGCCAGCAGCCAAGGGGACTACAGCTCGCAGCAGTACTTC. Encoded protein: CASSQGDYSSQQYF.

This clonotype was counted only a few times. The rearrangement links TRBV28 to TRBJ2-1; 9 bases fit TRBD1. J gave up 5 bases and V 5 bases, and 13 bases lay outside the gene matches. Germline loops: CDR1 MDHEN, CDR2 SYDVKM. The CDR3 sequence is 17 residues long. Here the CDR3 DNA reads TGTGCCAGCAGTCAAGGCCGACAGGGGGGTAGGGACAATGAGCAGTTCTTC. It codes for CASSQGRQGGRDNEQFF.

This sequence joins TRBV20-1 and TRBJ2-7; D is possibly TRBD1 (5 bases). Looked up from germline, CDR1 is DFQATT and CDR2 is SNEGSKA (reference sequence). Trimming left V 1 base short and J 3 bases short, with 7 bases between. The CDR3 length is 12 residues. The DNA of the CDR3 is TGCAGTGCTAGAGGACAGCTCTACGAGCAGTACTTC. Its protein is CSARGQLYEQYF.

This clonotype was picked up a small number of times. The chain carries TRBV28 and TRBJ2-1, with D maybe TRBD1 (6 bases). CDR3 size: 17 residues. CDR1 and CDR2 from the germline V gene are MDHEN and SYDVKM. V lost 2 bases and J lost 0, with 14 bases in between. CDR3 bases: TGTGCCAGCAGTTTAGTGGGGGCCATAAGCTCCTACAATGAGCAGTTCTTC. Translated: CASSLVGAISSYNEQFF.

The V call is TRBV5-1, the J call TRBJ1-6; possibly TRBD1 for D (5 bases). In germline, CDR1 is SGHRS, CDR2 YFSETQ. Trimming left V 3 bases short and J 10 bases short, with 14 bases between. This CDR3 is built from 14 residues. CDR3 in amino acids: CASSWSMGDSPLHF. The DNA of the CDR3 is TGCGCCAGCAGCTGGTCGATGGGGGACTCACCCCTCCACTTT.

The table lists this clonotype with a few counts. The chain is built from TRBV11-2 and TRBJ2-2, with a weak D call TRBD2 (5 bases). Per germline, CDR1 SGHAT and CDR2 FQNNGV. This CDR3 has 16 residues. Trimming removed 5 bases from V and 4 bases from J, with 17 bases in between. The chain's CDR3 is CASSRTRVRGTGELFF. CDR3 bases: TGTGCCAGCAGCCGAACGAGGGTTCGGGGCACCGGGGAGCTGTTTTTT.

This clonotype came up a few times. The rearrangement links TRBV20-1 to TRBJ2-7, with a tentative D call TRBD1 (6 bases). V dropped 0 bases and J dropped 6 bases, with 18 bases sitting between them. Per the germline V gene, CDR1 is DFQATT and CDR2 is SNEGSKA (reference sequence). The CDR3 has 15 amino acids. In DNA form, the CDR3 reads TGCAGTGCTAGAGATCCCGAAGGGGGTACCTTCGAGCAGTACTTC. Amino acids: CSARDPEGGTFEQYF.

V usage is TRBV3-1 and J usage is TRBJ2-2, with TRBD1 identical over 7 bases. The germline V gene has CDR1 LGHDT and CDR2 YNNKEL (reference sequence). The ends lost 0 bases at V and 4 bases at J; junction bases unmatched: 8. The CDR3 has 17 amino acids. The CDR3, as DNA: TGTGCCAGCAGCCAAGATCTAAGGGGGCTTGGCACCGGGGAGCTGTTTTTT. As protein: CASSQDLRGLGTGELFF.

This clonotype was counted only a few times. The rearrangement uses TRBV4-3 and TRBJ1-1, with D unclear. V lost 0 bases to trimming and J lost 5 bases, with 7 bases between them. The CDR3 has 13 residues. Germline loops: CDR1 LGHNA, CDR2 YSLEER. CDR3 sequence (DNA): TGCGCCAGCAGCCAAGATATGGAAACTGAAGCTTTCTTT. This encodes CASSQDMETEAFF.

The rearrangement links TRBV19 to TRBJ2-3; D gene unclear. This CDR3 has 14 residues. Trimming shortened V by 6 bases and J by 4 bases, and 14 bases separated the two germline ends. From germline, CDR1 is LNHDA and CDR2 SQIVND (reference sequence). The CDR3: CASRSGGVPDTQYF. In DNA, the CDR3 is TGTGCCAGTAGATCCGGTGGGGTCCCAGATACGCAGTATTTT.

The chain combines TRBV6-2 or TRBV6-3 with TRBJ2-5, with 8 nucleotides matching TRBD2. There are 20 residues in the CDR3. V gave up 2 bases and J gave up 1 base; unmatched junction bases: 18. From germline, CDR1 is MNHEY and CDR2 SVGEGT. The CDR3 DNA reads as TGTGCCAGCAGTTACGGGCTAGCGGGCCCAAGGGGAGTTCGCCAAGAGACCCAGTACTTC. Translation gives CASSYGLAGPRGVRQETQYF.

Only a few counts were recorded for this clonotype. One end of the junction is discordant with germline, which a read error may explain. This chain joins TRBV11-2 and TRBJ2-5; perhaps D is TRBD1 or TRBD2 (5 bases each). CDR1 and CDR2 (germline): SGHAT, FQNNGV. The CDR3 extends over 16 amino acids. The CDR3 here is CASSLGVSSQQETQYF. CDR3 bases: TGTGCCAGCAGTTTAGGGGTTTCTAGCCAACAAGAGACCCAGTACTTC.

This clonotype was recorded many times. This rearrangement joins TRBV12-3 or TRBV12-4 to TRBJ2-7; 9 nucleotides match TRBD1. The junction had 7 bases not matched to a gene; V was cut back by 5 bases and J by 5 bases. The CDR3 runs to 14 residues. The CDR3 DNA reads as TGTGCCAGCAGTGCACCGGGACAGGGAGACGAGCAGTACTTC. It is translated as CASSAPGQGDEQYF.

This clonotype appeared a few times. Here the CDR3 reads CASSPRLAGGRVSTDTQYF. The CDR3 coding sequence is TGTGCCAGCAGCCCGAGACTAGCGGGGGGCCGAGTTAGCACAGATACGCAGTATTTT. This rearrangement joins TRBV9 to TRBJ2-3, with 13 bases identical to TRBD2. The CDR3 loop spans 19 amino acids. V lost 4 bases to trimming and J lost 0 bases; unmatched junction nucleotides: 11. Germline V gives CDR1 SGDLS, CDR2 YYNGEE.

This clonotype was detected many times. V usage is TRBV25-1 and J usage is TRBJ2-3, with no clear D. The CDR3 length is 16 residues. CDR1 is MGHDK and CDR2 is SYGVNS in the germline V gene. V was clipped by 5 bases and J by 0 bases, with 15 bases between them. The CDR3 is CASSTRTLRSTDTQYF. CDR3 in DNA: TGTGCCAGCAGTACGCGGACCCTTCGGAGCACAGATACGCAGTATTTT. Filled out from reference TRBV25-1 and TRBJ2-3, the complete variable domain reads EADIYQTPRYLVIGTGKKITLECSQTMGHDKMYWYQQDPGMELHLIHYSYGVNSTEKGDLSSESTVSRIRTEHFPLTLESARPSHTSQYLCASSTRTLRSTDTQYFGPGTRLTVL.

The table lists this clonotype with many counts. The chain combines TRBV27 with TRBJ2-2; 9 positions agree with TRBD1. Germline V gene sequence: CDR1 MNHEY, CDR2 SMNVEV (reference sequence). The CDR3 contains 15 residues. J was trimmed by 7 bases and V by 5 bases; bases with no gene match: 8. The CDR3 reads CASSPGQGRVGELFF. For the CDR3, the DNA is TGTGCCAGCAGTCCCGGACAGGGGAGGGTCGGGGAGCTGTTTTTT.

This clonotype was seen a handful of times. This chain uses TRBV7-6 with TRBJ2-7, with 7 bases aligning to TRBD1. The CDR3 is 13 residues long. Germline V gene data show CDR1 as SGHVS and CDR2 as FNYEAQ. V was pared by 5 bases and J by 4 bases, with 5 bases of the junction left unmatched. Here the CDR3 reads CASSIGQVYEQYF. CDR3 nucleotide sequence: TGTGCCAGCAGCATAGGACAGGTATACGAGCAGTACTTC.

This clonotype was found a few times. The J gene is TRBJ1-6, the V gene TRBV7-6, with 8 nucleotides matching TRBD1. This CDR3 has 17 amino acids. The ends lost 4 bases at V and 5 bases at J; junction bases unmatched: 10. CDR1 is SGHVS and CDR2 is FNYEAQ in the germline V gene. DNA of the CDR3: TGTGCCAGCAGCTCGATCGGACAGGGTGCAGATAATTCACCCCTCCACTTT. Translated: CASSSIGQGADNSPLHF.

This chain uses TRBV28 with TRBJ2-6; D unclear. Trimming removed 6 bases from V and 0 bases from J, with 9 bases in between. Germline CDR1 reads MDHEN; CDR2 reads SYDVKM. This CDR3 has 15 residues. CDR3 region: CASSGSNSGANVLTF. The CDR3, as DNA: TGTGCCAGCAGCGGCAGTAACTCTGGGGCCAACGTCCTGACTTTC.

The table lists this clonotype with a few counts. The CDR3 sequence: CASSHRAGGNEQFF. CDR3 DNA sequence: TGTGCCAGCAGCCACCGCGCGGGAGGCAATGAGCAGTTCTTC. This chain uses TRBV14 with TRBJ2-1; 8 positions agree with TRBD2. With V trimmed by 3 bases and J by 6 bases, 4 bases remained unmatched. CDR3 length equals 14 residues. Per germline, CDR1 SGHDN and CDR2 FVKESK.